This TCR beta chain was documented in a study of blood T cell repertoires in COVID-19. Sequenced by immunoSEQ multiplex PCR; TCRdb stores in-frame clones only, minus some. Of about 250,000 clones in the sample, 85% to 90% were seen once. Germline CDR1 MNHEY, CDR2 SVGAGI. V was pared by 2 bases and J by 3 bases, with 8 bases between. The CDR3 has 14 residues. The V and J genes are TRBV6-5 and TRBJ1-3, with a weak D call TRBD1 (6 bases). Sequenced sample: peripheral blood. The source of this sequence is a man older than 75 with acute or convalescent COVID-19. CDR3 amino acids: CASSYGTSGNTIYF. In DNA form, the CDR3 reads TGTGCCAGCAGTTACGGGACAAGTGGAAACACCATATATTTT.